The next 32 T cell receptor beta chains were all read from a single sample in a study of shared clonotypes between healthy human individuals (dated by TCRdb to between 2020 and 2021). Library construction relied on the immunoSEQ multiplex PCR assay. TCRdb re-hosts the immuneACCESS table, in-frame sequences only. Its copies lack some clones; in the studies checked, an unresolved V gene accounts for under half of them, and the cause for the rest is not known. The sample includes approximately 2.1 million clones, with approximately 93% observed a single time. The top ten constitute about 0.39% of the sample. The sample consisted of naive CD4+ T cells from PBMCs. The cell subset or site label, read with the paper, signifies: CD45RA+ positively selected. The receptors stem from a man between 18 and 35 years old in good health. Some clones in this sample may be carry-over from other donors' samples.

A note on this clone: The sample holds other DNA sequences that translate to the same CDR3. The chain links TRBV28 to TRBJ1-1; D remains ambiguous. There are 11 residues in the CDR3. V shed 5 bases and J shed 4 bases, with 5 bases lying between them. From germline, CDR1 is MDHEN and CDR2 SYDVKM. The CDR3 reads CASSGVTEAFF. The CDR3 nucleotides read TGTGCCAGCAGTGGGGTCACTGAAGCTTTCTTT.

The chain uses TRBV5-8 and TRBJ1-5, with 9 bases fitting TRBD1. Per the germline V gene, CDR1 is SGHTS and CDR2 is YDEGEE. Trimming took 4 bases from V and 7 from J; bases not matched to a gene: 6. This CDR3 contains 14 residues. The CDR3 sequence: CASSRDRVVQPQHF. The CDR3 region has the DNA TGTGCCAGCAGCCGGGACAGGGTAGTCCAGCCCCAGCATTTT.

This rearrangement joins TRBV5-4 to TRBJ2-1; D unclear. Trimming left V 3 bases short and J 0 bases short, with 13 bases between. Per germline, CDR1 SGHNT and CDR2 YYREEE (reference sequence). This CDR3 region has 16 residues. The CDR3 sequence is CASSSVSAPSYNEQFF. The DNA of the CDR3 is TGTGCCAGCAGCTCCGTGTCGGCGCCCTCCTACAATGAGCAGTTCTTC.

CDR3 nucleotide sequence: TGTGCCAGCTCACAAACGACCACTTCCGGGGAGCTGTTTTTT. Protein sequence: CASSQTTTSGELFF. This rearrangement joins TRBV18 to TRBJ2-2; D remains ambiguous. Germline values: CDR1 KGHSH, CDR2 LQKENI. V lost 4 bases, J lost 6 bases, and 12 bases lay in between. The CDR3 has 14 amino acids.

This clone appeared once. The chain carries TRBV29-1 and TRBJ1-1; 10 bases agree with TRBD1. The junction had 10 bases not matched to a gene; V was cut back by 3 bases and J by 3 bases. Germline lookup yields CDR1 SQVTM and CDR2 ANQGSEA. The CDR3 is 16 residues long. The CDR3 nucleotides are TGCAGCGTTGAGGGCGACAGGGGGCTATTGGACACTGAAGCTTTCTTT. Its protein product is CSVEGDRGLLDTEAFF. Drawing the rest from reference TRBV29-1 and TRBJ1-1, the complete variable domain is SAVISQKPSRDICQRGTSLTIQCQVDSQVTMMFWYRQQPGQSLTLIATANQGSEATYESGFVIDKFPISRPNLTFSTLTVSNMSPEDSSIYLCSVEGDRGLLDTEAFFGQGTRLTVV.

The chain couples TRBV4-2 to TRBJ2-1; 9 bases map to TRBD1. Germline V gene data show CDR1 as LGHNA and CDR2 as YNFKEQ. The CDR3 runs 16 residues. V shed 1 base and J 5 bases; nucleotides not matched to a gene: 6. CDR3 nucleotides: TGTGCCAGCAGCCAAGTACTCCGGGACAGGGACAATGAGCAGTTCTTC. This codes for CASSQVLRDRDNEQFF.

This chain joins TRBV9 and TRBJ2-1, with D possibly matching TRBD2 (5 bases). Germline CDR1 reads SGDLS; CDR2 reads YYNGEE. The CDR3 totals 15 residues. V was cut by 3 bases and J by 4 bases, with 14 bases left in between. The CDR3 DNA follows: TGTGCCAGCAGCGCCCCGGGAACCGCTTACAATGAGCAGTTCTTC. It yields the protein CASSAPGTAYNEQFF.

The gene calls are TRBV30 and TRBJ2-5; the match to TRBD2 covers 8 bases. Unmatched junction bases numbered 12, after V lost 2 bases and J lost 7 bases. CDR1 is GTSNPN, CDR2 SVGIG, per germline (reference sequence). The CDR3 consists of 15 residues. CDR3 coding DNA: TGTGCCTGGAGTCCGGCGTGGACTAGCTTAGGGACCCAGTACTTC. It translates to CAWSPAWTSLGTQYF.

The chain combines TRBV5-5 with TRBJ1-4, with D perhaps TRBD1 (5 bases). Germline loops: CDR1 SGHKS, CDR2 YYEKEE (reference sequence). V was clipped by 4 bases and J by 4 bases, with 17 bases between them. This CDR3 is built from 16 residues. The CDR3 coding sequence is TGTGCCAGCAGCCCGTACCTAACAGGCGATAATGAAAAACTGTTTTTT. It encodes CASSPYLTGDNEKLFF.

The rearrangement links TRBV11-2 to TRBJ2-2; D remains ambiguous. Trimming stripped 3 bases from V and 6 bases from J, with 5 bases between. This CDR3 has 12 residues. Germline CDR1 SGHAT, CDR2 FQNNGV. CDR3 sequence: CASSLWPGELFF. In DNA form, the CDR3 reads TGTGCCAGCAGCTTGTGGCCCGGGGAGCTGTTTTTT.

CDR3 in amino acids: CASSGWDREAFF. The CDR3 nucleotides are TGCGCCAGCAGCGGGTGGGACAGGGAAGCTTTCTTT. This rearrangement joins TRBV5-1 to TRBJ1-1; 8 bases align to TRBD1. The CDR3 covers 12 residues. J gave up 8 bases and V 4 bases, and 4 bases lay outside the gene matches. CDR1 and CDR2 from the germline V gene are SGHRS and YFSETQ.

This clone was picked up one time. This chain connects TRBV5-4 to TRBJ2-1; 9 bases fit TRBD2. V lost 4 bases and J lost 8; bases outside the gene matches: 7. This CDR3 is built from 14 residues. The germline V gene encodes CDR1 SGHNT and CDR2 YYREEE (reference sequence). The CDR3 loop reads CASSPSGTVDEQFF. In DNA, the CDR3 is TGTGCCAGCAGCCCTAGCGGGACCGTTGATGAGCAGTTCTTC.

The chain employs TRBV10-3 and TRBJ1-6; maybe TRBD1 (5 bases). This CDR3 is 12 amino acids long. V lost 6 bases and J lost 8, with 8 bases in between. The V gene's germline CDR1 is ENHRY and CDR2 SYGVKD. CDR3 sequence reads: CAIRGTDSPLHF. The DNA for the CDR3 is TGTGCCATCAGGGGGACGGATTCACCCCTCCACTTT.

This chain connects TRBV2 to TRBJ1-2; weak D call: TRBD1 (6 bases). V was trimmed by 4 bases and J by 8 bases, leaving 14 bases between them. From germline, CDR1 is SNHLY and CDR2 FYNNEI. This CDR3 is built from 13 residues. CDR3 sequence reads: CASSGSRQEGYTF. The CDR3 DNA reads TGTGCCAGCAGTGGATCGAGACAGGAAGGCTACACCTTC.

A single count supports this clone. J is TRBJ2-3 and V is TRBV9; D is undetermined. Trimming removed 3 bases from V and 0 bases from J, with 11 bases in between. The CDR3 is 15 amino acids. The germline V gene has CDR1 SGDLS and CDR2 YYNGEE. CDR3 loop: CASSGRSASTDTQYF. The DNA of the CDR3 is TGTGCCAGCAGCGGGCGGAGTGCTAGCACAGATACGCAGTATTTT.

V and J are TRBV9 and TRBJ2-3; 7 bases are shared with TRBD1. V shed 4 bases and J 1 base; nucleotides not matched to a gene: 6. The CDR3 runs to 15 residues. Per the germline V gene, CDR1 is SGDLS and CDR2 is YYNGEE. CDR3 in amino acids: CASSPQGKGTDTQYF. The DNA for the CDR3 is TGTGCCAGCAGCCCACAGGGGAAAGGCACAGATACGCAGTATTTT. Using reference TRBV9 and TRBJ2-3 for the parts outside the CDR3, the full variable domain is DSGVTQTPKHLITATGQRVTLRCSPRSGDLSVYWYQQSLDQGLQFLIQYYNGEERAKGNILERFSAQQFPDLHSELNLSSLELGDSALYFCASSPQGKGTDTQYFGPGTRLTVL.

The rearrangement links TRBV11-2 to TRBJ1-3; D is unresolved. The CDR3 is made up of 10 amino acids. The germline CDR1 and CDR2 sequences are SGHAT and FQNNGV. The ends were cut back, 8 bases at V and 4 bases at J, with 3 bases in the middle. The CDR3 protein is CASAGNTIYF. DNA of the CDR3: TGTGCCAGCGCCGGAAACACCATATATTTT.

The rearrangement uses TRBV28 and TRBJ2-7; tentatively, D is TRBD2 (6 bases). V dropped 2 bases and J dropped 7 bases, with 9 bases sitting between them. This CDR3 contains 12 residues. Per germline, CDR1 MDHEN and CDR2 SYDVKM. CDR3 coding DNA: TGTGCCAGCAGTTTACGGGAGTATGAGCAGTACTTC. Translated: CASSLREYEQYF.

This chain joins TRBV15 and TRBJ2-2, with D tentatively TRBD2 (6 bases). Germline loops: CDR1 LNHNV, CDR2 YYDKDF (reference sequence). V shed 3 bases and J shed 3 bases, with 8 bases lying between them. The CDR3 extends over 14 amino acids. The chain's CDR3 is CATSRRDYTGELFF. CDR3 DNA: TGTGCCACCAGCAGGAGGGACTACACCGGGGAGCTGTTTTTT.

This clone came up once. The rearrangement joins TRBV6-5 to TRBJ2-1; 13 bases are a match to TRBD2. CDR3 size: 15 residues. Looked up from germline, CDR1 is MNHEY and CDR2 is SVGAGI. Germline trimming cut 6 bases from V and 8 bases from J; bases unmatched to any gene: 7. CDR3: CASRTSGRARDEQFF. CDR3 sequence (DNA): TGTGCCAGCAGAACTAGCGGGAGGGCCAGGGATGAGCAGTTCTTC.

On this clone: This sample also contains other DNA sequences that code for the same CDR3. CDR3 sequence (DNA): TGTGCCAGCAGTGAAACAGGGGGGTCCTACAATGAGCAGTTCTTC. It is translated as CASSETGGSYNEQFF. This chain connects TRBV6-4 to TRBJ2-1; 8 positions agree with TRBD1. CDR3 length equals 15 residues. The J segment lost 1 base and the V segment lost 3 bases, leaving 2 bases of the junction unmatched. The germline V gene encodes CDR1 MRHNA and CDR2 SNTAGT.

This clone was observed once. V gene TRBV5-1 combines with J gene TRBJ1-1; D may be TRBD1 (5 bases). Between the trimmed V and J ends, which lost 0 bases and 4 bases, there was a span of 16 bases. The CDR3 length is 16 residues. Germline lookup yields CDR1 SGHRS and CDR2 YFSETQ. The CDR3 region is CASSLDWSGRGTEAFF. The CDR3 coding sequence is TGCGCCAGCAGCTTGGATTGGTCGGGACGAGGCACTGAAGCTTTCTTT.

This rearrangement joins TRBV4-3 to TRBJ1-4; a possible D gene is TRBD1 (6 bases). Germline lookup yields CDR1 LGHNA and CDR2 YSLEER. The CDR3 has 18 residues. V dropped 2 bases and J dropped 0 bases, with 16 bases sitting between them. Here the CDR3 DNA reads TGCGCCAGCAGCCAAAGGGTGCCCGGGGGCTCAACTAATGAAAAACTGTTTTTT. Translation gives CASSQRVPGGSTNEKLFF.

The CDR3 bases are TGTGCCAGCAGCTCCCGACTAGTTATAGCAGATACGCAGTATTTT. It encodes CASSSRLVIADTQYF. The gene calls are TRBV7-2 and TRBJ2-3; D is possibly TRBD2 (6 bases). The germline V gene encodes CDR1 SGHTA and CDR2 FQGNSA. This CDR3 spans 15 amino acids. With 4 bases removed from V and 4 bases from J, the gap between germline ends came to 15 bases.

The sample holds one count of this clone. The V and J genes are TRBV9 and TRBJ2-5; 10 nucleotides match TRBD2. Germline CDR1 SGDLS, CDR2 YYNGEE. V trimming: 0 bases; J trimming: 3 bases; junction bases outside the gene matches: 2. The CDR3 has 15 amino acids. The CDR3 here is CASSVDSGGKETQYF. CDR3 coding DNA: TGTGCCAGCAGCGTAGATAGCGGGGGGAAAGAGACCCAGTACTTC.

V usage is TRBV19 and J usage is TRBJ2-2; D call uncertain. Trimming pared 3 bases from V and 5 bases from J, leaving 13 bases between. The CDR3 spans 15 residues. The germline CDR1 and CDR2 sequences are LNHDA and SQIVND (reference sequence). CDR3 region: CASSMWFWGTGELFF. Here the CDR3 DNA reads TGTGCCAGTAGTATGTGGTTTTGGGGTACCGGGGAGCTGTTTTTT.

The J gene is TRBJ2-1, the V gene TRBV2; D is ambiguous. Germline CDR1 reads SNHLY; CDR2 reads FYNNEI. The CDR3 spans 12 residues. The germline V and J ends were trimmed by 1 base and 8 bases, with 6 bases remaining between them. The CDR3 region has the DNA TGTGCCAGCAGTGAAGATGAGCATGAGCAGTTCTTC. This gives the protein CASSEDEHEQFF.

The V call is TRBV30, the J call TRBJ1-2; D is undetermined. This CDR3 comprises 14 residues. Germline-derived CDR1 and CDR2 are GTSNPN and SVGIG (reference sequence). Trimming left V 2 bases short and J 11 bases short, with 21 bases between. The CDR3 region has the DNA TGTGCCTGGAGTCCTGACTCCTTTTATCGTGGGTACACCTTC. Its translation: CAWSPDSFYRGYTF.

The V and J genes are TRBV21-1 and TRBJ1-5; no check of the table's D call, TRBD1, against the DNA was made. TRBV21-1 is described as a pseudogene. CDR3 length: 15 residues. In DNA form, the CDR3 reads TGTGCCAGCAGCAAAGCGCAGGGTGTGGGTCGGCCCCAGCATTTT. Protein: CASSKAQGVGRPQHF.

V gene TRBV28 combines with J gene TRBJ1-2; D may be TRBD1 (6 bases). The V gene's germline CDR1 is MDHEN and CDR2 SYDVKM. The CDR3 loop spans 16 amino acids. V dropped 2 bases and J dropped 4 bases, with 17 bases sitting between them. The CDR3 sequence is CASSLDPDSGSYGYTF. The CDR3 nucleotides read TGTGCCAGCAGTTTAGATCCGGACAGTGGAAGCTATGGCTACACCTTC.

The J gene is TRBJ1-2, the V gene TRBV19; maybe TRBD1 (5 bases). This CDR3 comprises 16 residues. Germline V lookup: CDR1 LNHDA, CDR2 SQIVND (reference sequence). Deletions cut 3 bases from V and 6 bases from J, with 20 bases between. The CDR3: CASSIKGDSYFDGYTF. CDR3 DNA sequence: TGTGCCAGTAGTATTAAGGGAGACAGCTACTTCGATGGCTACACCTTC.

The chain couples TRBV6-1 to TRBJ2-1; 8 nucleotides align to TRBD2. This CDR3 has 15 amino acids. The V segment lost 4 bases and the J segment 7 bases; nucleotides outside the gene matches: 9. The germline CDR1 and CDR2 sequences are MNHNS and SASEGT. In nucleotides, the CDR3 is TGTGCCAGCAGTGCGCGTCGGGCGGGAGGTAATGAGCAGTTCTTC. It codes for CASSARRAGGNEQFF.